The present entry profiles one T cell receptor (beta chain) with its context. This clonotype was detected a few times. Its antigen specificity is not known. Per-base quality was not reported, and no clone a single base away is much larger than it. What this sample's time point label stands for: newly diagnosed GD, antithyroid drugs for less than 3 months. For both TCR sequencing and RNA sequencing, RNA was extracted from PBMCs using TRIzol. The diagnosis of Graves' disease followed American Thyroid Association guidelines. The patients came from an endocrinology department in Xi'an, China. Each patient gave 9 to 10 milliliters of peripheral blood, collected in an EDTA anticoagulant tube. Ficoll Paque Plus density gradient separation was used to isolate PBMCs, and no additional T cell sorting was done. An Agilent 2100 Bioanalyzer and agarose gel were used to check RNA quality, while a NanoDrop 2000 measured RNA concentration.

The data are from a study of regulatory T cells in long-lasting Graves disease (dated by TCRdb to about 2021). Turning to the overall study: Patients with newly diagnosed Graves' disease had been on antithyroid drugs for under 3 months. The study was registered as a clinical trial and conducted in China. A total of around 35 samples underwent TCR sequencing, from about 13 patients with persistent Graves' disease and some 20 patients with newly diagnosed Graves' disease. Patients with persistent Graves' disease were compared with patients with newly diagnosed Graves' disease using TCR sequencing and RNA sequencing of peripheral blood. General findings and caveats noted by the study authors: Persistent disease showed preferential use of TRBV28, TRBJ1-2 and TRBJ2-5, whereas newly diagnosed disease favored TRBV20-1 and TRBJ2-1. Compared with newly diagnosed patients, persistent Graves' disease patients had lower TCR Shannon entropy and fewer highly expanded clones, which suggests clonal expansion. Sequencing and analysis were limited to the TCR beta chain. Peripheral blood alone was examined, since thyroid tissue, which constituted the primary lesion, could not be accessed. A larger number of public clonotypes was shared among persistent patients (around 2,500) than among newly diagnosed patients (around 870). The authors acknowledged the small sample size as a limitation that may reduce accuracy.

Library prep was done by multiplex PCR. Sequenced on an Illumina HiSeq 4000. To build TCR beta libraries, CDR3 regions were amplified by Arm-PCR using iRepertoire HTBI primers. Gel purification was performed on PCR products prior to sequencing. The authors' pipeline ran thus. Gene usage analysis of CDR3 amino acid clonotypes used the roughly 60 TRBV and 12 to 15 TRBJ segments found across samples. COPE and FqMerger were used to merge the filtered high-quality paired reads into contigs. BLAST was used to align contigs to the IMGT TRBV, TRBD and TRBJ reference genes, and CDR3 was defined following IMGT. Highly expanded clones were defined as clonotypes with a frequency above 0.1%. Repertoire diversity was measured by Shannon entropy, and V-J evenness by the Gini coefficient. Clonotypes shared by more than one individual were considered public. Clones were called with MiXCR by TCRdb after fastp trimmed the public reads at Q25, and only in-frame beta chains were retained. Records with the same CDR3 protein are collapsed into one entry carrying the most frequent genes and DNA. The V and J calls, along with clone size, are taken from TCRdb and not from the paper's own processing. The sample table records around 500,000 distinct CDR3 sequences; less than 15% of these occur just once. The ten largest account for under 10% of the sample.

The CDR3 holds 15 amino acids from the cysteine to the phenylalanine. The entry retains the CDR3 DNA only, 45 bases that are in frame from base 1. Sequences KGHSH (CDR1) and LQKENI (CDR2) are obtained from the germline V gene. V has 3 bases trimmed and J has 2 bases trimmed; junction bases matching no gene number 5. The data also belong to a second study, concerning T cells in Graves' hyperthyroidism and ophthalmopathy. As the second publication notes: Stable Graves' hyperthyroidism was defined as no progression to ophthalmopathy during 18 months of follow-up. Hyperthyroidism patients were newly diagnosed, had a disease duration of under 2 months, and were aged 18 to 65 years. The study excluded patients with uncontrolled infections, other autoimmune diseases, pregnancy or lactation. Clinical symptoms, serum thyroxine and TRAb, thyroid ultrasound, and orbital computed tomography formed the basis for the diagnoses. A first-round RT-PCR of the TCR CDR3 used the HTBI primer set with the Qiagen OneStep RT-PCR kit. Most expanded thyroid clonotypes (frequency above 0.001) were also detected in blood, suggesting blood repertoires may reflect thyroid immune responses. In cross-validation, a model built on a 13 V-J signature told ophthalmopathy apart from stable hyperthyroidism with just under 90% sensitivity and about 81% specificity, and in testing the same model reached 80%/75%. In validation, the model predicted progression to ophthalmopathy with 65% to 71% sensitivity and approximately 74% specificity, a median of about 6.7 months before onset. To identify distinguishing TCR V-J signatures, a discovery cohort of about 95 patients was used, comprising 40 to 45 with Graves' ophthalmopathy and some 60 with stable Graves' hyperthyroidism. Prospective prediction of ophthalmopathy was tested in an independent validation cohort consisting of 18 to 20 hyperthyroidism patients and 15 or so patients who later progressed to ophthalmopathy. The 90 to 100 discovery patients were randomly split 7:3 into training and test sets. The study also compared thyroid tissue and blood T-cell repertoires from over 5 Graves' hyperthyroidism patients. Following sampling, methimazole starting at 30 mg daily was given to hyperthyroidism patients, and high-dose intravenous methylprednisolone was given to ophthalmopathy patients. The libraries were constructed in a second round of multiplex PCR and then size-selected and purified. Paired-end sequencing of the libraries was performed with 100 bp reads on an Illumina HiSeq2000. Raw data were processed with SOAPnuke, discarding reads with adapters, uncalled bases, mean Phred below 15, or no exact constant-primer or identifier match. High-quality paired reads were merged with COPE v1.2.5, and unique nucleotide sequences were defined as clonotypes. MiTCR v1.1 was used to align clonotypes to the IMGT TRBV, TRBD and TRBJ reference segments. Only V-J combinations with frequency above 0.0001, covering 99% to 99.2% of repertoires, were analysed. The TCS score was defined as the ratio of F50 (clonal expansion) to E x V (chaos), calculated using BLOSUM62-based TCRdist between CDR3 peptides within each V-J. Welch's t-statistics and random forest reduced approximately 520 V-J features to 10 to 15, which were used in a naive Bayes classifier (R e1071). No statistical method was used to fix the sample size in advance, and group allocation was not hidden from the investigators. The paper describes TCR Vbeta CDR3 sequencing of 140 or so peripheral blood samples, made up of 43 ophthalmopathy patients, 70 to 75 hyperthyroidism patients and roughly 17 progressor patients.

The sequence joins TRBV18 to TRBJ2-7; TRBD2 aligns with 9 central bases. The source material was peripheral blood mononuclear cells (PBMCs), sampled at new diagnosis, from a patient treated with antithyroid drugs. This sequence was found in a man younger than 40 with Graves disease. Donor details come from another sample of the same person, matched by shared clones. The nucleotides are TGTGCCAGCTCACCGGGGACTAGCCCAACCTACGAGCAGTACTTC. Its translation reads: CASSPGTSPTYEQYF.